One sample yielded the 9 T cell receptor beta chains listed below, sequenced in a study of cytomegalovirus exposure and HLA in healthy donors. A multiplex PCR was run with 60 Vbeta primers and 13 Jbeta primers. Data came from immunoSEQ multiplex PCR; TCRdb stores just in-frame clones and leaves some out. The data hold 100,000 to 150,000 clones, with 70% to 75% observed a single time. The source material was PBMCs. These receptors originate from a male donor in good health and CMV-seronegative.

With respect to this clone: The junction and the germline gene differ at one end; a read error may be behind it. This chain links TRBV29-1 with TRBJ2-5; the D is unclear. Germline CDR1 reads SQVTM; CDR2 reads ANQGSEA. This CDR3 has 15 residues. For the CDR3, the DNA is TGCAGCGTTGAAGATTTCCGGAGCTACCAAGGGACCCAGTACTTC. Its translation is CSVEDFRSYQGTQYF.

The chain couples TRBV28 to TRBJ2-6; D may be TRBD2 (6 bases). Germline values: CDR1 MDHEN, CDR2 SYDVKM. The V end was cut by 2 bases, the J end by 5 bases, with 10 bases between. The CDR3 totals 15 residues. CDR3 DNA: TGTGCCAGCAGTTTAGATGGGGACTGGGCCAACGTCCTGACTTTC. The encoded protein is CASSLDGDWANVLTF.

V gene TRBV5-1 combines with J gene TRBJ2-5; a weak D match, TRBD2 (6 bases). This CDR3 has 15 residues. Trimming pared 0 bases from V and 5 bases from J, leaving 14 bases between. Germline-derived CDR1 and CDR2 are SGHRS and YFSETQ. CDR3 in DNA: TGCGCCAGCAGCTTGGAAACCATTGGGGGGGAGACCCAGTACTTC. Translation: CASSLETIGGETQYF.

The J gene is TRBJ2-2, the V gene TRBV7-2; the match to TRBD2 covers 7 bases. CDR1 and CDR2 (germline): SGHTA, FQGNSA. The CDR3 consists of 14 residues. J lost 4 bases, V lost 5 bases, and 4 bases had no gene match. The chain's CDR3 is CASSPTGGTGELFF. In DNA form, the CDR3 reads TGTGCCAGCAGCCCAACGGGAGGCACCGGGGAGCTGTTTTTT.

This clone was recorded a few times. Other nucleotide sequences in the sample specify the same CDR3. V usage is TRBV28 and J usage is TRBJ2-7, with 7 bases aligning to TRBD1. With V trimmed by 6 bases and J by 3 bases, 2 bases remained unmatched. Germline loops: CDR1 MDHEN, CDR2 SYDVKM. The CDR3 has 12 residues. CDR3 bases: TGTGCCAGCAGGCGACAGGGCTACGAGCAGTACTTC. Amino acids: CASRRQGYEQYF.

Only a few counts were recorded for this clone. The chain is built from TRBV18 and TRBJ2-5; the match to TRBD1 covers 9 bases. The CDR3 is 13 residues long. The junction had 6 bases not matched to a gene; V was cut back by 5 bases and J by 8 bases. Per germline, CDR1 KGHSH and CDR2 LQKENI. The CDR3 nucleotides are TGTGCCAGCTCAAAGGGGACAGGGTTAACCCAGTACTTC. As protein: CASSKGTGLTQYF.

The genes are TRBV19 and TRBJ2-2; D gene uncertain. Trimming removed 6 bases at V and 2 bases at J, with 10 bases between. The CDR3 has 14 residues. Germline V gives CDR1 LNHDA, CDR2 SQIVND (reference sequence). The CDR3, as DNA: TGTGCCAGTAGCCTATCTTACAACACCGGGGAGCTGTTTTTT. It yields the protein CASSLSYNTGELFF.

J is TRBJ2-7 and V is TRBV4-3, with 8 bases identical to TRBD1. Trimming cost V 1 base and J 6 bases; bases outside gene matches: 2. This CDR3 comprises 13 residues. Germline V gives CDR1 LGHNA, CDR2 YSLEER. CDR3 in DNA: TGCGCCAGCAGCCAAGGGACAGGGCCCGAGCAGTACTTC. Translated: CASSQGTGPEQYF.

The V call is TRBV28, the J call TRBJ2-7; D unresolved. This CDR3 is built from 12 residues. The germline V gene encodes CDR1 MDHEN and CDR2 SYDVKM. Trimming took 3 bases from V and 6 from J, leaving 9 bases between them. CDR3 in amino acids: CASSFSPGEQYF. CDR3 DNA sequence: TGTGCCAGCAGTTTTTCCCCGGGCGAGCAGTACTTC.